This T cell receptor (beta chain) comes out of a study of cytomegalovirus exposure and HLA in healthy donors. Libraries were prepared by immunoSEQ multiplex PCR; TCRdb keeps only in-frame clonotypes and omits some of them. Found here are over 150,000 clones, 80% to 90% of them singletons; the top ten hold about an eighth. The germline V gene encodes CDR1 ENHRY and CDR2 SYGVKD. With V trimmed by 2 bases and J by 0 bases, 2 bases remained unmatched. There are 15 residues in the CDR3. The chain has TRBV10-3 and TRBJ1-2, with 8 nucleotides matching TRBD1. The receptor was isolated from a woman in her twenties or thirties in good health and CMV-seropositive. The source material was PBMCs. As DNA, the CDR3 is TGTGCCATCAGTGAGACGGACAGGGCTAACTATGGCTACACCTTC. This translates into CAISETDRANYGYTF.